Below, 18 T cell receptor beta chains from the same sample are listed, as sequenced in a study of vaccination and CD4 T cells after COVID-19. Treatment indicated: approximately 11-day PBMC culture with coronavirus spike peptide pools or control peptides (ViraFEST assay). With the Oncomine TCR Beta short-read assay, DNA from cultured CD4+ T cells was sequenced. TCRdb fed the PCR reads into MiXCR, producing one record per CDR3 protein. The sample has some 14,000 distinct CDR3 sequences; about 67% are singletons. These TCRs' antigens remain unknown. The sequenced sample consisted of CD4+ T cells from blood, cultured in vitro. All receptors come from a human donor who had recovered from COVID-19.

The V and J genes are TRBV6-1 and TRBJ2-6; 8 bases agree with TRBD1. Per germline, CDR1 MNHNS and CDR2 SASEGT. This CDR3 has 19 amino acids. V lost 6 bases, J lost 0 bases, and 13 bases stayed unmatched. The CDR3 bases are TGTGCCAGCAGGTCCCTTTCGGGACAGGTCAGCTCTGGGGCCAACGTCCTGACTTTC. Amino acid sequence: CASRSLSGQVSSGANVLTF.

V usage is TRBV7-6 and J usage is TRBJ2-2; 8 nucleotides align to TRBD2. CDR1 and CDR2 (germline): SGHVS, FNYEAQ. Unmatched junction bases numbered 11, after V lost 7 bases and J lost 7 bases. The CDR3 contains 15 residues. This CDR3 is CASNPTGTRGGELFF. The CDR3 nucleotides read TGTGCCAGCAACCCAACCGGGACTAGAGGCGGGGAGCTGTTTTTT. Using reference TRBV7-6 and TRBJ2-2 for the parts outside the CDR3, the full variable domain is GAGVSQSPRYKVTKRGQDVALRCDPISGHVSLYWYRQALGQGPEFLTYFNYEAQQDKSGLPNDRFSAERPEGSISTLTIQRTEQRDSAMYRCASNPTGTRGGELFFGEGSRLTVL.

The gene calls are TRBV10-1 and TRBJ2-4; D call uncertain. The CDR3 has 14 amino acids. Deletions cut 4 bases from V and 5 bases from J, with 12 bases between. The germline V gene has CDR1 WNHNN and CDR2 SYGVQD (reference sequence). CDR3 sequence (DNA): TGCGCCAGCAGTGCGAGACACCGCGAAAACATTCAGTACTTC. Translating it yields CASSARHRENIQYF.

Only a few counts were recorded for this clonotype. This chain uses TRBV7-2 with TRBJ2-3; 10 bases are a match to TRBD2. V gave up 2 bases and J gave up 4 bases; unmatched junction bases: 9. Germline lookup yields CDR1 SGHTA and CDR2 FQGNSA. The CDR3 has 17 amino acids. CDR3 nucleotide sequence: TGTGCCAGCAGCTTACTCCCAGCGGGAGGGGGGGCAGATACGCAGTATTTT. Amino acid sequence: CASSLLPAGGGADTQYF.

This chain joins TRBV20-1 and TRBJ1-1, with D uncertain. V lost 0 bases, J lost 10 bases, and 9 bases lay in between. CDR1 is DFQATT, CDR2 SNEGSKA, per germline (reference sequence). The CDR3 length is 11 residues. CDR3 sequence reads: CSARDYLTAFF. The CDR3, as DNA: TGCAGTGCTAGAGATTACCTAACAGCTTTCTTT.

This clonotype is a singleton in its sample. V is TRBV11-2 and J is TRBJ1-5; D call uncertain. Germline CDR1 is SGHAT and CDR2 is FQNNGV. CDR3 length equals 12 residues. V was pared by 5 bases and J by 6 bases, with 8 bases between. CDR3 sequence (DNA): TGTGCCAGCAGCCACCTCGGTCAGCCCCAGCATTTT. It encodes CASSHLGQPQHF.

The CDR3 is CATSRDVAGGYNEQFF. In nucleotides, the CDR3 is TGTGCCACCAGCAGAGATGTAGCGGGAGGGTACAATGAGCAGTTCTTC. The chain has TRBV15 and TRBJ2-1, with TRBD2 identical over 11 bases. Germline trimming cut 0 bases from V and 4 bases from J; bases unmatched to any gene: 2. Germline assignment: CDR1 LNHNV and CDR2 YYDKDF (reference sequence). There are 16 residues in the CDR3.

CDR3 in DNA: TGTGCCAGTAGTATAGACCAAGCGGGGAGGTCAGATACGCAGTATTTT. Translated: CASSIDQAGRSDTQYF. This chain connects TRBV19 to TRBJ2-3; TRBD2 matches 7 bases. In germline, CDR1 is LNHDA, CDR2 SQIVND (reference sequence). V shed 0 bases and J 4 bases; nucleotides not matched to a gene: 7. The CDR3 consists of 16 residues.

This chain joins TRBV6-2 or TRBV6-3 and TRBJ1-5; 9 bases agree with TRBD1. The germline V gene has CDR1 MNHEY and CDR2 SVGEGT. The V and J ends lost 5 bases and 7 bases, in that order; junction bases with no gene match: 9. CDR3 length equals 15 residues. CDR3 residues: CASSKGDRVTQPQHF. The CDR3 coding sequence is TGTGCCAGCAGTAAAGGGGACAGGGTAACGCAGCCCCAGCATTTT.

The chain carries TRBV7-9 and TRBJ2-1, with 8 bases that match TRBD2. The CDR3 runs to 19 residues. V shed 1 base and J 4 bases; nucleotides not matched to a gene: 15. Germline V gene data show CDR1 as SEHNR and CDR2 as FQNEAQ (reference sequence). For the CDR3, the DNA is TGTGCCAGCAGCTTAGAGGTGGGGCTGGCGGGAGGACTATACAATGAGCAGTTCTTC. Its protein is CASSLEVGLAGGLYNEQFF.

The rearrangement links TRBV18 to TRBJ2-3; D possibly corresponds to TRBD2 (6 bases). V shed 0 bases and J shed 2 bases, with 9 bases lying between them. Germline V gene data show CDR1 as KGHSH and CDR2 as LQKENI. The CDR3 consists of 15 residues. CDR3 DNA sequence: TGTGCCAGCTCACCACCCGGGACTGCCACAGATACGCAGTATTTT. It translates to CASSPPGTATDTQYF.

The chain joins TRBV24-1 to TRBJ1-2, with a tentative D call TRBD1 (6 bases). Trimming took 7 bases from V and 3 from J, leaving 8 bases between them. From germline, CDR1 is KGHDR and CDR2 SFDVKD. There are 12 residues in the CDR3. CDR3 bases: TGTGCCACCAGCAGGGGAGACTATGGCTACACCTTC. It is translated as CATSRGDYGYTF.

This clonotype has a handful of counts. V is TRBV7-2 and J is TRBJ1-6; maybe TRBD1 (5 bases). CDR1 and CDR2 from the germline V gene are SGHTA and FQGNSA. The CDR3 has 16 amino acids. V lost 5 bases to trimming and J lost 9 bases, with 20 bases between them. The CDR3 reads CASSGRGIPPGSPLHF. The CDR3 DNA sequence: TGTGCCAGCAGCGGTAGGGGTATTCCTCCTGGTTCACCCCTCCACTTT.

This clonotype was counted a few times. The DNA of the CDR3 is TGTGCCAGCAGCCCCTCAACAGGATACGAGCAGTACTTC. This codes for CASSPSTGYEQYF. V usage is TRBV7-2 and J usage is TRBJ2-7, with D perhaps matching TRBD1 (5 bases). The CDR3 has 13 amino acids. V gave up 5 bases and J gave up 4 bases, with 12 bases separating them. Germline-derived CDR1 and CDR2 are SGHTA and FQGNSA.

The CDR3 DNA sequence: TGTGCCAGCGGCCCACACACACTTCGTGTGGCAGATACGCAGTATTTT. It specifies CASGPHTLRVADTQYF. The chain is built from TRBV11-2 and TRBJ2-3; D unresolved. V lost 8 bases and J 4 bases, leaving 22 bases between the germline ends. The germline gives CDR1 SGHAT, CDR2 FQNNGV. The CDR3 totals 16 residues.

The V gene is TRBV24-1, the J gene TRBJ1-2; D remains ambiguous. Germline-derived CDR1 and CDR2 are KGHDR and SFDVKD. The CDR3 spans 17 residues. Trimming removed 5 bases at V and 3 bases at J, with 21 bases between. CDR3 amino acids: CATSGKRNPQSHYGYTF. The CDR3 DNA sequence: TGTGCCACCAGTGGCAAGCGAAACCCACAATCTCACTATGGCTACACCTTC.

The sample holds one count of this clonotype. V and J are TRBV3-1 and TRBJ2-7, with 9 bases aligning to TRBD1. Trimming cost V 3 bases and J 0 bases; bases outside gene matches: 6. This CDR3 region has 16 residues. Per the germline V gene, CDR1 is LGHDT and CDR2 is YNNKEL (reference sequence). DNA of the CDR3: TGTGCCAGCAGCCATCCCCGGGACAGGGACTCCTACGAGCAGTACTTC. Translating gives CASSHPRDRDSYEQYF.

V gene TRBV20-1 combines with J gene TRBJ1-5; D uncertain. CDR1 and CDR2 (germline): DFQATT, SNEGSKA (reference sequence). Trimming shortened V by 4 bases and J by 7 bases, and 11 bases separated the two germline ends. There are 12 residues in the CDR3. For the CDR3, the DNA is TGCAGTGCTACCGGTGGTCCCCAGCCCCAGCATTTT. This codes for CSATGGPQPQHF.